This paragraph reports one T cell receptor beta chain. These data are taken from a study of T-cell memory formation after mild COVID-19. Each CDR3 protein is one row after TCRdb ran MiXCR on the 5' RACE reads. The sample lists approximately 260,000 distinct CDR3 sequences, roughly 15% occurring once. Trimming took off 2 bases at V and 5 bases at J, with 8 bases between the two ends. This CDR3 is built from 13 residues. Germline V gene data show CDR1 as LNHNV and CDR2 as YYDKDF (reference sequence). The rearrangement links TRBV15 to TRBJ2-3; D is ambiguous. Sequencing input: PBMCs or a T cell subset sorted from them (not recorded which). The sequence derives from a man younger than 30 who had mild COVID-19 (a few samples of this study predate the infection). Cell type and time point are not known. The CDR3 sequence: CATSRPIGDTQYF. The DNA of the CDR3 is TGTGCCACCAGCAGACCCATTGGAGATACGCAGTATTTT.